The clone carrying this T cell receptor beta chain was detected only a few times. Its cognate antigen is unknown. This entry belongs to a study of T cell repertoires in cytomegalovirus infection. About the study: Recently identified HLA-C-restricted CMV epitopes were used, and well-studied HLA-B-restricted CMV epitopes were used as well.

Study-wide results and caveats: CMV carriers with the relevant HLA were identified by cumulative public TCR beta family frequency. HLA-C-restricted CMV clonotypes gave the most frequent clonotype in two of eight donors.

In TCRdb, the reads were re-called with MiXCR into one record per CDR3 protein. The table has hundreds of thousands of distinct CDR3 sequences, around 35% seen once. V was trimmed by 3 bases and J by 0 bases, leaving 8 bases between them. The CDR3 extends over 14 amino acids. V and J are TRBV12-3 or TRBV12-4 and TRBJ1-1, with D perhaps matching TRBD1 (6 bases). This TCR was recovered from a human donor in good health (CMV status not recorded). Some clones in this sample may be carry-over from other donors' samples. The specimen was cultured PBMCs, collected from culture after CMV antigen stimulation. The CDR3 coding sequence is TGTGCCAGCAGTTTTTCAGGGGTGAACACTGAAGCTTTCTTT. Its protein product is CASSFSGVNTEAFF.